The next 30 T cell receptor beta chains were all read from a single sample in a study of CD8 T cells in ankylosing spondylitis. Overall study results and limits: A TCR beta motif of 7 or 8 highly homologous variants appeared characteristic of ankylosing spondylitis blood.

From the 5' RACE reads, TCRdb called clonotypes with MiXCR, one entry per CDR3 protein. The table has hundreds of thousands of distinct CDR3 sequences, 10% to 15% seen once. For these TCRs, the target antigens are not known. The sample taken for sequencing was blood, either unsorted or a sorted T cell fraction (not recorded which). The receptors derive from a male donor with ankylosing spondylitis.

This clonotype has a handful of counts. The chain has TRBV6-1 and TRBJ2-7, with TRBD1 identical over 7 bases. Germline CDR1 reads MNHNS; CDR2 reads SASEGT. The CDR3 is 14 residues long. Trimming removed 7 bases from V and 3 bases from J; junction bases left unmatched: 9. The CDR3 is CASTRAGGFYEQYF. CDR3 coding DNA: TGTGCCAGCACTAGGGCAGGGGGTTTCTACGAGCAGTACTTC.

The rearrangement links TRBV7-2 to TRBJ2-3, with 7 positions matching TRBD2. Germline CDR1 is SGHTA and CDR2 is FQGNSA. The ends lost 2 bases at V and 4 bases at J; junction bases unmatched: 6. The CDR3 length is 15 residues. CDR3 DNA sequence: TGTGCCAGCAGCTTACGGCGCGGGGGTCCAGATACGCAGTATTTT. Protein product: CASSLRRGGPDTQYF.

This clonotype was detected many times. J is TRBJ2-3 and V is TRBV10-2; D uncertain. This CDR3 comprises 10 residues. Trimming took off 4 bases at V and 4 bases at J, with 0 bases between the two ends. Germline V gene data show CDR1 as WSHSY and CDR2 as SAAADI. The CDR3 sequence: CASSADTQYF. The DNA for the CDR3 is TGCGCCAGCAGTGCAGATACGCAGTATTTT.

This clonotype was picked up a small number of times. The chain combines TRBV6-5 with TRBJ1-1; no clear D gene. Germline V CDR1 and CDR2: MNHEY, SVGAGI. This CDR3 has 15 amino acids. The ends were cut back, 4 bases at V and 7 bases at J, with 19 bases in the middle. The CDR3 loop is CASSSPFPGGDEAFF. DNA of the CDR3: TGTGCCAGCAGTTCCCCTTTTCCGGGAGGCGATGAAGCTTTCTTT.

In DNA form, the CDR3 reads TGCAGTGCCCGTGCTGGGGGTGGTGGGCTCGAGCAGTACTTC. Translated: CSARAGGGGLEQYF. The chain links TRBV20-1 to TRBJ2-7; D is perhaps TRBD1 or TRBD2 (5 bases each). CDR1 is DFQATT and CDR2 is SNEGSKA in the germline V gene (reference sequence). Between the trimmed V and J ends, which lost 6 bases and 6 bases, there was a span of 21 bases. The CDR3 is 14 amino acids.

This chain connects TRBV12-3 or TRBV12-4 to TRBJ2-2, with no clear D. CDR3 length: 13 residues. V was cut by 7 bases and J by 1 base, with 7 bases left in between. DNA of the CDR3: TGTGCCAGCACGTCAAGGAACACCGGGGAGCTGTTTTTT. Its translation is CASTSRNTGELFF.

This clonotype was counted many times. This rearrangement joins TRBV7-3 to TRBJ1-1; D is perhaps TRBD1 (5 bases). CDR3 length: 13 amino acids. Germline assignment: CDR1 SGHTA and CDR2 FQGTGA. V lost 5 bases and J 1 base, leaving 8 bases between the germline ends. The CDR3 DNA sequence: TGTGCCAGCAGCACCGACAGGAACACTGAAGCTTTCTTT. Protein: CASSTDRNTEAFF.

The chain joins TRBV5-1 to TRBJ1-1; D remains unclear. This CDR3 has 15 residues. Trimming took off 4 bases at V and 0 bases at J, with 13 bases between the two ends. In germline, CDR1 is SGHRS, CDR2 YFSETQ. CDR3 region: CASSPVAGLNTEAFF. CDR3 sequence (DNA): TGCGCCAGCAGCCCGGTAGCAGGACTGAACACTGAAGCTTTCTTT.

CDR3 amino acids: CASSLLGAGADGYTF. The CDR3 DNA is TGTGCCAGCAGCTTATTAGGTGCGGGGGCCGATGGCTACACCTTC. The chain is built from TRBV7-2 and TRBJ1-2; tentatively, D is TRBD1 (6 bases). Germline loops: CDR1 SGHTA, CDR2 FQGNSA. The CDR3 sequence is 15 residues long. V shed 2 bases and J shed 6 bases, with 16 bases lying between them.

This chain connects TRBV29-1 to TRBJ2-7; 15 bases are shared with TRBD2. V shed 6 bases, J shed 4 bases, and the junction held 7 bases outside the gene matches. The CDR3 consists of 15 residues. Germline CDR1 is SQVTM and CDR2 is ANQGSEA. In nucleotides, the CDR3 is TGCAGCGTCCTTGGACTAGCGGGAGGGGGGTACGAGCAGTACTTC. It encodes CSVLGLAGGGYEQYF.

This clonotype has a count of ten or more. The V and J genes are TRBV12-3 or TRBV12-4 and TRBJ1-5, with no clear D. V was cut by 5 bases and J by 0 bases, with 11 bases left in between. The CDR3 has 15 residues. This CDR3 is CASSDGRYSNQPQHF. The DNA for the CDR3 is TGTGCCAGCAGTGATGGACGGTATAGCAATCAGCCCCAGCATTTT.

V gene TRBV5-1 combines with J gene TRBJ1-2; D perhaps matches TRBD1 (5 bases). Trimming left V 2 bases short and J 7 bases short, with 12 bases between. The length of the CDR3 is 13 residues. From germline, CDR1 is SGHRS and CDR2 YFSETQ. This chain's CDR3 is CASSFEGRSGYTF. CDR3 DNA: TGCGCCAGCAGCTTCGAGGGGCGAAGTGGCTACACCTTC.

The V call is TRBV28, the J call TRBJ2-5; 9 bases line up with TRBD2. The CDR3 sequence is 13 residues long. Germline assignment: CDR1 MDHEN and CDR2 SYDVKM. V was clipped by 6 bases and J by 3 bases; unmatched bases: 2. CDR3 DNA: TGTGCCAGCAGGGCGGGAGGGAAAGAGACCCAGTACTTC. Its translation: CASRAGGKETQYF.

CDR3 DNA: TGCAGTGCTAGCCGACGACGGGTTTTCTATGGCTACACCTTC. Its translation: CSASRRRVFYGYTF. This chain connects TRBV20-1 to TRBJ1-2; D gene unclear. The germline CDR1 and CDR2 sequences are DFQATT and SNEGSKA (reference sequence). V lost 3 bases and J 4 bases, leaving 15 bases between the germline ends. This CDR3 has 14 amino acids.

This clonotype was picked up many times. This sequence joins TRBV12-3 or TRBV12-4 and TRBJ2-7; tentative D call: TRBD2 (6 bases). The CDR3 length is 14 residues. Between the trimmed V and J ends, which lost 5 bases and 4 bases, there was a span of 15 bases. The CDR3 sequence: CASSNPGVPYEQYF. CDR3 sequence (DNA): TGTGCCAGCAGTAACCCGGGAGTCCCTTACGAGCAGTACTTC.

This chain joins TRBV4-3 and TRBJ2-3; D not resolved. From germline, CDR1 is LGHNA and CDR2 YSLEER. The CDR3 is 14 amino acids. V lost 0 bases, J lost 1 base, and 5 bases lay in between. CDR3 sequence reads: CASSQEWGTDTQYF. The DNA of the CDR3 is TGCGCCAGCAGCCAAGAGTGGGGCACAGATACGCAGTATTTT.

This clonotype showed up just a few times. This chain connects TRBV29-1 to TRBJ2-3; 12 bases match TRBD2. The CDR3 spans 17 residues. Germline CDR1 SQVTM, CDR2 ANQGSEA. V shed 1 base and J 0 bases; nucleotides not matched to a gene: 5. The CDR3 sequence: CSVEGIGLAGSTDTQYF. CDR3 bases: TGCAGCGTTGAAGGTATAGGACTAGCGGGAAGCACAGATACGCAGTATTTT.

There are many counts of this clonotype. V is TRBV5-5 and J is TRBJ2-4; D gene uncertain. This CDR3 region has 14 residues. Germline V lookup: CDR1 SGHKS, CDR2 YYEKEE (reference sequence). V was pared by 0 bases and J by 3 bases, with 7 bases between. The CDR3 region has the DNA TGTGCCAGCAGCTTGGACCCAGGCAAAAACATTCAGTACTTC. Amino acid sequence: CASSLDPGKNIQYF.

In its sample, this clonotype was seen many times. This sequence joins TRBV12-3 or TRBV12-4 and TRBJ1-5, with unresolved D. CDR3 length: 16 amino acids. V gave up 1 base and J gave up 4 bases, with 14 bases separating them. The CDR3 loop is CASSLGPNRRNQPQHF. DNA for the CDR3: TGTGCCAGCAGTTTAGGTCCGAACCGTCGGAATCAGCCCCAGCATTTT.

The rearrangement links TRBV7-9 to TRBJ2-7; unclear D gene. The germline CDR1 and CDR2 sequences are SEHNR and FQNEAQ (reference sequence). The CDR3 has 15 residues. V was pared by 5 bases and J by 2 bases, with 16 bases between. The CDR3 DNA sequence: TGTGCCAGCAGCCCCCCCGGCAGGCCCACCTACGAGCAGTACTTC. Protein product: CASSPPGRPTYEQYF.

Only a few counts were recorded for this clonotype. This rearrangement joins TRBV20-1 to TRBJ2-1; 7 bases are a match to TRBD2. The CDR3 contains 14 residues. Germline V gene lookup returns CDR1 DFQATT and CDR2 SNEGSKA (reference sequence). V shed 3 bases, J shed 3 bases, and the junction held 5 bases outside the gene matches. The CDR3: CSASQGGHYNEQFF. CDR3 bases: TGCAGTGCTAGCCAGGGAGGGCACTACAATGAGCAGTTCTTC.

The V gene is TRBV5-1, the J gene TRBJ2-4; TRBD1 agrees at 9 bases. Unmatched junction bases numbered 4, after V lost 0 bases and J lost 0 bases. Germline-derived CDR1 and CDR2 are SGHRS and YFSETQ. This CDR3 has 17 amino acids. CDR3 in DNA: TGCGCCAGCAGCTTGGCCGGGACAGGGATAGCCAAAAACATTCAGTACTTC. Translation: CASSLAGTGIAKNIQYF.

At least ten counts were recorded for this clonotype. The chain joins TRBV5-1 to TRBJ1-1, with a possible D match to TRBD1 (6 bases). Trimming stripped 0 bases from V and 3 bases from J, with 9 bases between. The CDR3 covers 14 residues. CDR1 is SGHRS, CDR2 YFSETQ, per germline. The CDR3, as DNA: TGCGCCAGCAGCTTGGACAGGGCGGACACTGAAGCTTTCTTT. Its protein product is CASSLDRADTEAFF.

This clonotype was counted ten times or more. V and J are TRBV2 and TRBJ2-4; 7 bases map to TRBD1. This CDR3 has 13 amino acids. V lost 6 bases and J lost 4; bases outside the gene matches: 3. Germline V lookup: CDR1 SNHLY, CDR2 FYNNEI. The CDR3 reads CASRPTGKNIQYF. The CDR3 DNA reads TGTGCCAGCAGGCCGACAGGGAAAAACATTCAGTACTTC.

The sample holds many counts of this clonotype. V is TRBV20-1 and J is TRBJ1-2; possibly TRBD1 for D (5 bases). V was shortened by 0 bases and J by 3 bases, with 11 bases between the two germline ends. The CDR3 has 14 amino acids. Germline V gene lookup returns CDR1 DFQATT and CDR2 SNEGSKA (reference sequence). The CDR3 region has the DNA TGCAGTGCTAGAGAGGAGGGGCTGTACTATGGCTACACCTTC. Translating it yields CSAREEGLYYGYTF.

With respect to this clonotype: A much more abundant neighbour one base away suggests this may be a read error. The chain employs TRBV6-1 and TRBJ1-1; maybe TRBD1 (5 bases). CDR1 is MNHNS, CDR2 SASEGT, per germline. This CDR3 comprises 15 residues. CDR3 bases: TGTGCCAGCAGAACAAGGGCCAGGGAAGGGACTGAAGCTTACTTT. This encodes CASRTRAREGTEAYF.

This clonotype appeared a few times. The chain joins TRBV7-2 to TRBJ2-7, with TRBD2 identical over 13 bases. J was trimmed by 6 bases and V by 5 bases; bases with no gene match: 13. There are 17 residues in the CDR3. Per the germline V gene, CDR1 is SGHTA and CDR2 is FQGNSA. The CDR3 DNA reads TGTGCCAGCAGCCGGGGACTAGCGGGGAGGGCTAACGGCGAGCAGTACTTC. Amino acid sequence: CASSRGLAGRANGEQYF.

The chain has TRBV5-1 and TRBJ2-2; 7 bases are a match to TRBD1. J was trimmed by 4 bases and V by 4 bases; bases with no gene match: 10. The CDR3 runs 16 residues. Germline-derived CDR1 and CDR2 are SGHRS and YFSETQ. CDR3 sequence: CASSVRTGLTTGELFF. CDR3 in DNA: TGCGCCAGCAGCGTACGGACAGGCCTAACCACCGGGGAGCTGTTTTTT.

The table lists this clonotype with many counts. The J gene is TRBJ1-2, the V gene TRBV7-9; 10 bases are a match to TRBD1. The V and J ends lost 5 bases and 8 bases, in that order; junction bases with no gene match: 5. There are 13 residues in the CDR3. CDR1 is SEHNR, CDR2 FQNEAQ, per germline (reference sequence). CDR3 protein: CASSPGQGVGYTF. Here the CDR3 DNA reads TGTGCCAGCAGCCCCGGACAGGGGGTAGGCTACACCTTC.

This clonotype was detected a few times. DNA of the CDR3: TGTGCCAGCAGCAGGACAGGGACTAGCCTCTATACGCAGTATTTT. Its protein product is CASSRTGTSLYTQYF. The V gene is TRBV3-1, the J gene TRBJ2-3; TRBD2 is a possible D gene (9 bases). The CDR3 is 15 residues long. V lost 5 bases and J 7 bases, leaving 19 bases between the germline ends. The germline gives CDR1 LGHDT, CDR2 YNNKEL (reference sequence).